The 28 T cell receptor beta chains below all came from one sample that was sequenced in a study of cytomegalovirus exposure and HLA in healthy donors. Data came from immunoSEQ multiplex PCR; TCRdb stores just in-frame clones and leaves some out. The repertoire consists of around 200,000 clones, with about 91% occurring once and the leading ten covering roughly 2.8%. Sequences were obtained from PBMCs. These receptors were collected from a woman younger than 30 in good health and CMV-seronegative.

V usage is TRBV27 and J usage is TRBJ2-1, with TRBD1 as a possible D gene (5 bases). V shed 6 bases and J shed 3 bases, with 12 bases lying between them. CDR1 MNHEY and CDR2 SMNVEV come from the germline V gene (reference sequence). CDR3 size: 14 residues. CDR3 in DNA: TGTGCCAGCAGCCCCGACAGAGTCTACAATGAGCAGTTCTTC. Protein product: CASSPDRVYNEQFF.

This clone was detected only a few times. This chain joins TRBV7-9 and TRBJ1-2; possible D gene TRBD1, 5 bases. V lost 5 bases and J 2 bases, leaving 12 bases between the germline ends. CDR3 length: 14 residues. CDR1 and CDR2 (germline): SEHNR, FQNEAQ (reference sequence). The CDR3 region is CASSPSGGNYGYTF. The CDR3 bases are TGTGCCAGCAGCCCGTCGGGGGGAAACTATGGCTACACCTTC.

This clone showed up just a few times. The CDR3 sequence: CASSLGVTGNTGELFF. The CDR3 coding sequence is TGCGCCAGCAGCTTGGGTGTGACAGGGAACACCGGGGAGCTGTTTTTT. The chain is built from TRBV5-1 and TRBJ2-2; D might be TRBD1 (6 bases). CDR1 and CDR2 from the germline V gene are SGHRS and YFSETQ. Between the trimmed V and J ends, which lost 0 bases and 1 base, there was a span of 10 bases. The CDR3 runs 16 residues.

The chain recombines TRBV5-4 with TRBJ2-2, with D unclear. CDR3 length: 15 amino acids. CDR1 is SGHNT, CDR2 YYREEE, per germline (reference sequence). The ends were cut back, 5 bases at V and 4 bases at J, with 15 bases in the middle. The CDR3 sequence is CASSSYNRGTGELFF. CDR3 nucleotide sequence: TGTGCCAGCAGTTCATATAATCGCGGCACCGGGGAGCTGTTTTTT.

The J gene is TRBJ2-7, the V gene TRBV4-1; possible D gene TRBD2, 6 bases. Trimming took 1 base from V and 4 from J, leaving 11 bases between them. Germline CDR1 is MGHRA and CDR2 is YSYEKL. The CDR3 spans 14 residues. The CDR3 DNA follows: TGCGCCAGCAGCCAAGGACTCGGGGGTTACGAGCAGTACTTC. It codes for CASSQGLGGYEQYF.

J is TRBJ2-7 and V is TRBV18, with 10 nucleotides matching TRBD1. This CDR3 is 15 amino acids long. Germline V gene sequence: CDR1 KGHSH, CDR2 LQKENI. Trimming removed 2 bases from V and 5 bases from J; junction bases left unmatched: 6. CDR3: CASSPMTGGKNEQYF. The CDR3 nucleotides read TGTGCCAGCTCACCAATGACAGGGGGCAAGAACGAGCAGTACTTC.

The rearrangement joins TRBV30 to TRBJ2-7; 8 nucleotides line up with TRBD2. From germline, CDR1 is GTSNPN and CDR2 SVGIG (reference sequence). The CDR3 spans 15 residues. V lost 2 bases to trimming and J lost 2 bases; unmatched junction nucleotides: 8. The CDR3 DNA reads as TGTGCCTGGAGTACGGGGGTCGGGAGGGCCTACGAGCAGTACTTC. It encodes CAWSTGVGRAYEQYF.

The gene calls are TRBV5-1 and TRBJ2-1; 9 nucleotides line up with TRBD2. CDR3 size: 17 residues. CDR1 and CDR2 (germline): SGHRS, YFSETQ. V lost 4 bases to trimming and J lost 0 bases; unmatched junction nucleotides: 8. CDR3 loop: CASSVISGSPSYNEQFF. CDR3 sequence (DNA): TGCGCCAGCAGCGTCATTAGCGGGAGTCCCTCCTACAATGAGCAGTTCTTC.

CDR3 coding DNA: TGCGCCAGCAGCCAAGATAGGGGGTCCGAGCAGTACTTC. It specifies CASSQDRGSEQYF. This chain joins TRBV4-3 and TRBJ2-7; weak D call: TRBD1 (6 bases). The CDR3 runs 13 residues. V was trimmed by 0 bases and J by 6 bases, leaving 9 bases between them. Germline V gene data show CDR1 as LGHNA and CDR2 as YSLEER.

The genes are TRBV4-2 and TRBJ1-1; TRBD1 matches at 11 bases. CDR3 length equals 15 residues. The J segment lost 4 bases and the V segment lost 2 bases, leaving 3 bases of the junction unmatched. Looked up from germline, CDR1 is LGHNA and CDR2 is YNFKEQ. CDR3 bases: TGTGCCAGCAGCCAATATGGGACAGGGGGCACTGAAGCTTTCTTT. It yields the protein CASSQYGTGGTEAFF.

The genes are TRBV28 and TRBJ2-7; 7 bases are shared with TRBD1. Germline V gene sequence: CDR1 MDHEN, CDR2 SYDVKM. V was pared by 6 bases and J by 2 bases, with 10 bases of the junction left unmatched. The CDR3 totals 15 residues. The CDR3 sequence: CASRLLQGIAYEQYF. CDR3 nucleotides: TGTGCCAGCAGACTACTACAGGGGATCGCCTACGAGCAGTACTTC. Complete variable domain (other parts from reference TRBV28 and TRBJ2-7): DVKVTQSSRYLVKRTGEKVFLECVQDMDHENMFWYRQDPGLGLRLIYFSYDVKMKEKGDIPEGYSVSREKKERFSLILESASTNQTSMYLCASRLLQGIAYEQYFGPGTRLTVT.

The chain recombines TRBV9 with TRBJ2-1; maybe TRBD2 (5 bases). Trimming cost V 2 bases and J 4 bases, with 10 bases left between them. The CDR3 extends over 14 amino acids. Germline V gene lookup returns CDR1 SGDLS and CDR2 YYNGEE. The CDR3 bases are TGTGCCAGCAGCGTGGAGGACTTTTACAATGAGCAGTTCTTC. Translated: CASSVEDFYNEQFF.

The rearrangement uses TRBV7-6 and TRBJ2-7; D possibly corresponds to TRBD2 (6 bases). In germline, CDR1 is SGHVS, CDR2 FNYEAQ. V lost 6 bases to trimming and J lost 6 bases, with 24 bases between them. This CDR3 region has 16 residues. CDR3: CASSYGEAGFGGEQYF. CDR3 nucleotide sequence: TGTGCCAGCAGTTACGGGGAGGCAGGGTTCGGCGGCGAGCAGTACTTC. Full variable domain (outside the CDR3, taken from reference TRBV7-6 and TRBJ2-7): GAGVSQSPRYKVTKRGQDVALRCDPISGHVSLYWYRQALGQGPEFLTYFNYEAQQDKSGLPNDRFSAERPEGSISTLTIQRTEQRDSAMYRCASSYGEAGFGGEQYFGPGTRLTVT.

This sequence joins TRBV28 and TRBJ2-2; TRBD1 agrees at 8 bases. Looked up from germline, CDR1 is MDHEN and CDR2 is SYDVKM. The V and J ends lost 11 bases and 3 bases, in that order; junction bases with no gene match: 8. The CDR3 runs to 14 residues. The CDR3 reads CAAAGGTDTGELFF. DNA for the CDR3: TGTGCCGCTGCAGGGGGCACGGACACCGGGGAGCTGTTTTTT. Looking up the rest from reference TRBV28 and TRBJ2-2 gives the full variable domain: DVKVTQSSRYLVKRTGEKVFLECVQDMDHENMFWYRQDPGLGLRLIYFSYDVKMKEKGDIPEGYSVSREKKERFSLILESASTNQTSMYLCAAAGGTDTGELFFGEGSRLTVL.

The J gene is TRBJ1-2, the V gene TRBV15; D is uncertain. This CDR3 comprises 15 residues. The V gene's germline CDR1 is LNHNV and CDR2 YYDKDF (reference sequence). V lost 0 bases to trimming and J lost 1 base, with 9 bases between them. The CDR3 here is CATSRDFRGNYGYTF. Here the CDR3 DNA reads TGTGCCACCAGCAGAGATTTCCGCGGTAACTATGGCTACACCTTC.

The chain uses TRBV15 and TRBJ2-4; possibly TRBD2 for D (6 bases). Trimming left V 5 bases short and J 7 bases short, with 15 bases between. CDR3 length: 14 residues. Germline CDR1 reads LNHNV; CDR2 reads YYDKDF (reference sequence). CDR3 DNA: TGTGCCACCAGCCGAGCGGTTGGGGGGAACATTCAGTACTTC. Translated: CATSRAVGGNIQYF.

Only one count was recorded for this clone. The J gene is TRBJ2-3, the V gene TRBV9; 10 positions match TRBD2. V dropped 0 bases and J dropped 2; count of bases not matched to a gene: 3. This CDR3 region has 16 residues. Germline assignment: CDR1 SGDLS and CDR2 YYNGEE. The CDR3 loop reads CASSVVAGGFTDTQYF. The DNA for the CDR3 is TGTGCCAGCAGCGTAGTAGCGGGAGGCTTCACAGATACGCAGTATTTT. The complete variable domain, with remaining parts taken from reference TRBV9 and TRBJ2-3, reads DSGVTQTPKHLITATGQRVTLRCSPRSGDLSVYWYQQSLDQGLQFLIQYYNGEERAKGNILERFSAQQFPDLHSELNLSSLELGDSALYFCASSVVAGGFTDTQYFGPGTRLTVL.

In regard to this clone: This sample includes further DNA sequences coding for the same CDR3. The CDR3 protein is CASSPRDSSYNEQFF. CDR3 sequence (DNA): TGTGCCAGCAGTCCCAGGGACAGCTCCTACAATGAGCAGTTCTTC. The chain links TRBV27 to TRBJ2-1; 7 bases line up with TRBD1. Germline V gene data show CDR1 as MNHEY and CDR2 as SMNVEV (reference sequence). The CDR3 has 15 residues. V lost 5 bases, J lost 0 bases, and 4 bases stayed unmatched.

The V gene is TRBV5-1, the J gene TRBJ1-1; the match to TRBD1 covers 9 bases. CDR3 length: 15 amino acids. Germline CDR1 and CDR2: SGHRS and YFSETQ. With V trimmed by 4 bases and J by 2 bases, 6 bases remained unmatched. This CDR3 is CASSSGTGINTEAFF. In nucleotides, the CDR3 is TGCGCCAGCAGCAGCGGGACAGGGATCAACACTGAAGCTTTCTTT.

V gene TRBV15 combines with J gene TRBJ1-2; no firm D call. V lost 0 bases and J 8 bases, leaving 16 bases between the germline ends. CDR3 length equals 15 residues. CDR1 LNHNV and CDR2 YYDKDF come from the germline V gene (reference sequence). The CDR3 reads CATSRDKGPTGGYTF. In DNA form, the CDR3 reads TGTGCCACCAGCAGAGATAAAGGACCTACGGGGGGCTACACCTTC.

The chain links TRBV7-6 to TRBJ2-5; 9 nucleotides align to TRBD1. The CDR3 is 15 residues long. V shed 5 bases and J 5 bases; nucleotides not matched to a gene: 9. Germline CDR1 and CDR2: SGHVS and FNYEAQ. The CDR3 nucleotides are TGTGCCAGCAGCCCTACAGGGGGCTCTACGGAGACCCAGTACTTC. It translates to CASSPTGGSTETQYF.

This clone was recorded a few times. The chain joins TRBV15 to TRBJ2-2, with 10 bases matching TRBD1. Trimming took 5 bases from V and 6 from J; bases not matched to a gene: 6. This CDR3 is built from 15 residues. CDR1 is LNHNV and CDR2 is YYDKDF in the germline V gene (reference sequence). The CDR3 DNA reads as TGTGCCACCAGCGAGACAGGGGGCGAGGCCGGGGAGCTGTTTTTT. It specifies CATSETGGEAGELFF.

This sequence joins TRBV6-1 and TRBJ2-3, with a tentative D call TRBD2 (5 bases). V lost 2 bases to trimming and J lost 2 bases, with 11 bases between them. This CDR3 contains 15 residues. Per germline, CDR1 MNHNS and CDR2 SASEGT. The CDR3 reads CASSEFLAPTDTQYF. The CDR3 nucleotides are TGTGCCAGCAGTGAATTTCTAGCCCCCACAGATACGCAGTATTTT.

The chain couples TRBV4-1 to TRBJ2-1; D is perhaps TRBD1 (5 bases). Germline V gene lookup returns CDR1 MGHRA and CDR2 YSYEKL. V shed 2 bases and J shed 3 bases, with 14 bases lying between them. The CDR3 is 16 residues long. CDR3 in amino acids: CASSQPRARYYNEQFF. In DNA, the CDR3 is TGCGCCAGCAGCCAACCCAGGGCGCGATACTACAATGAGCAGTTCTTC.

In regard to this clone: The junction and the germline gene differ at one end; a read error may be behind it. CDR3 sequence reads: CASSLLQGSFEQYF. The CDR3 region has the DNA TGTGCCAGCTCACTCCTACAGGGTTCCTTCGAGCAGTACTTC. The chain uses TRBV18 and TRBJ2-7; D may be TRBD1 (6 bases). The CDR3 totals 14 residues. CDR1 is KGHSH, CDR2 LQKENI, per germline.

The CDR3 DNA sequence: TGTGCCAGCAGCCCCCGACAGGGCATGAACACTGAAGCTTTCTTT. It specifies CASSPRQGMNTEAFF. V gene TRBV7-6 combines with J gene TRBJ1-1; 7 bases agree with TRBD1. V lost 5 bases and J lost 0; bases outside the gene matches: 6. This CDR3 comprises 15 residues. CDR1 SGHVS and CDR2 FNYEAQ come from the germline V gene.

The chain carries TRBV5-1 and TRBJ2-7; D may be TRBD1 (6 bases). V was cut by 1 base and J by 3 bases, with 20 bases left in between. The CDR3 consists of 17 residues. Germline V gives CDR1 SGHRS, CDR2 YFSETQ. The CDR3 DNA sequence: TGCGCCAGCAGCTTGATGGCACGAGGGGACATTGTCTACGAGCAGTACTTC. Translated: CASSLMARGDIVYEQYF.

This clone was detected a few times. This sequence joins TRBV9 and TRBJ1-4; D call uncertain. Germline V gene data show CDR1 as SGDLS and CDR2 as YYNGEE. The ends were cut back, 4 bases at V and 3 bases at J, with 7 bases in the middle. This CDR3 spans 13 amino acids. In DNA, the CDR3 is TGTGCCAGCAGCTCGCGCCCTAATGAAAAACTGTTTTTT. Its translation: CASSSRPNEKLFF.